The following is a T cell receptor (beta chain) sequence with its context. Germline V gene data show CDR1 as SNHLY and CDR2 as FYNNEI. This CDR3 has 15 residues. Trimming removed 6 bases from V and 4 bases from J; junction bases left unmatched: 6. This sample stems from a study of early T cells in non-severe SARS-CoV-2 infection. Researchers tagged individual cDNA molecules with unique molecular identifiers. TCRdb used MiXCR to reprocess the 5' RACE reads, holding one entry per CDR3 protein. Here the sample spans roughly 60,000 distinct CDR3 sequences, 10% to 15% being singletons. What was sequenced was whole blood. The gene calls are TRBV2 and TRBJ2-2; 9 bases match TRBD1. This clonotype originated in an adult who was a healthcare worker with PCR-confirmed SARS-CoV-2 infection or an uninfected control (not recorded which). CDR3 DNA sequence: TGTGCCAGCAGACCTGGGACAGGGCCCACCGGGGAGCTGTTTTTT. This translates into CASRPGTGPTGELFF.